The following is a TCR beta chain sequence with its context. Its antigen is as yet unknown. The V end lost 4 bases, the J end lost 2 bases, and 11 bases lay between the germline ends. Per the germline V gene, CDR1 is SGHRS and CDR2 is YFSETQ. CDR3 length: 14 amino acids. This entry comes from a study of cytomegalovirus exposure and HLA in healthy donors. Notes on the study in general: In terms of immune exposure information, only CMV serostatus was available.

Primers included in the PCR were 60 Vbeta and 13 Jbeta primers. Generated by immunoSEQ multiplex PCR, the TCRdb table keeps only in-frame clones and is missing some. The sample lists about 140,000 clones; approximately 79% were seen once. The source of this sequence is a man aged 35 to 55 in good health and CMV-seropositive. The specimen was PBMCs. The V gene is TRBV5-1, the J gene TRBJ2-3, with a tentative D call TRBD2 (6 bases). The CDR3 sequence: CASSIGGYTDTQYF. CDR3 DNA: TGCGCCAGCAGCATCGGGGGTTACACAGATACGCAGTATTTT.